The 12 T cell receptor beta chains listed next were all sequenced from one sample in a study of identical twins. A single record per CDR3 protein comes from TCRdb applying MiXCR to the 5' RACE reads. The sample gives a few hundred thousand distinct CDR3 sequences, over 9.5% of which show up once; about 9% is in the top ten. Sequences were obtained from memory T cells sorted from blood. Receptor source: a man aged 45-65 years in good health.

The table lists this clonotype with many counts. The chain links TRBV5-1 to TRBJ2-5; 7 bases are a match to TRBD2. The junction had 4 bases not matched to a gene; V was cut back by 6 bases and J by 2 bases. The germline V gene has CDR1 SGHRS and CDR2 YFSETQ. This CDR3 is 13 amino acids long. Written as DNA, the CDR3 is TGCGCCAGCAAGGTCGGGGGGCAAGAGACCCAGTACTTC. Amino acids: CASKVGGQETQYF.

The J gene is TRBJ2-2, the V gene TRBV9; TRBD1 might be the D (5 bases). CDR3 length: 14 residues. The V gene lost 4 bases and the J gene lost 7 bases, with 14 bases spanning the gap. Germline CDR1 SGDLS, CDR2 YYNGEE. The chain's CDR3 is CASSPQGGNGELFF. CDR3 nucleotide sequence: TGTGCCAGCAGCCCCCAGGGTGGCAACGGGGAGCTGTTTTTT.

The chain couples TRBV6-2 or TRBV6-3 to TRBJ1-1, with a weak D call TRBD1 (5 bases). Germline V gene lookup returns CDR1 MNHEY and CDR2 SVGEGT. The length of the CDR3 is 14 residues. Trimming left V 4 bases short and J 1 base short, with 10 bases between. The CDR3 bases are TGTGCCAGCAGTTTATTCGACAGGAACACTGAAGCTTTCTTT. This encodes CASSLFDRNTEAFF.

The chain combines TRBV20-1 with TRBJ1-3; D ambiguous. Trimming took 5 bases from V and 3 from J, leaving 5 bases between them. This CDR3 has 11 residues. CDR1 is DFQATT and CDR2 is SNEGSKA in the germline V gene (reference sequence). CDR3: CSAYNGNTIYF. The DNA of the CDR3 is TGCAGTGCTTACAATGGAAACACCATATATTTT.

This sequence joins TRBV6-1 and TRBJ1-1, with no clear D. The CDR3 has 14 amino acids. The germline V gene encodes CDR1 MNHNS and CDR2 SASEGT. V lost 4 bases and J 0 bases, leaving 9 bases between the germline ends. CDR3 bases: TGTGCCAGCAGTGTAGTCCTTATGAACACTGAAGCTTTCTTT. This sequence encodes CASSVVLMNTEAFF.

This clonotype turned up a few times. V gene TRBV28 combines with J gene TRBJ1-4; no definite D call. The CDR3 is made up of 15 amino acids. Looked up from germline, CDR1 is MDHEN and CDR2 is SYDVKM. V lost 2 bases and J 1 base, leaving 8 bases between the germline ends. The CDR3 sequence is CASSLGGGTNEKLFF. CDR3 nucleotide sequence: TGTGCCAGCAGTTTAGGCGGAGGAACTAATGAAAAACTGTTTTTT.

This clonotype was picked up many times. The rearrangement joins TRBV20-1 to TRBJ2-1; weak D call: TRBD2 (5 bases). Germline CDR1 reads DFQATT; CDR2 reads SNEGSKA (reference sequence). The CDR3 is 17 amino acids. V gave up 0 bases and J gave up 2 bases, with 17 bases separating them. The CDR3 protein is CSAREHWAGGTYNEQFF. As DNA, the CDR3 is TGCAGTGCTAGAGAGCATTGGGCGGGTGGGACCTACAATGAGCAGTTCTTC.

V and J are TRBV13 and TRBJ2-1; 10 bases fit TRBD2. The V segment lost 5 bases and the J segment 4 bases; nucleotides outside the gene matches: 8. CDR1 PRHDT and CDR2 FYEKMQ come from the germline V gene (reference sequence). This CDR3 contains 16 residues. The CDR3 sequence: CASSTRLAGYYNEQFF. The CDR3 DNA reads TGTGCCAGCAGCACCCGACTAGCGGGTTATTACAATGAGCAGTTCTTC.

This clonotype was observed many times. This chain joins TRBV27 and TRBJ1-2; the D gene is possibly TRBD1 (6 bases). Trimming took 7 bases from V and 8 from J, leaving 17 bases between them. Germline CDR1 reads MNHEY; CDR2 reads SMNVEV (reference sequence). The CDR3 spans 13 residues. CDR3 DNA sequence: TGTGCCAGCACGGGAAACAGGGTCGGGGGCTACACCTTC. Protein: CASTGNRVGGYTF.

The chain is built from TRBV27 and TRBJ2-2; 9 nucleotides agree with TRBD2. Losses at the gene ends were 4 bases for V and 4 bases for J; bases not matched to a gene: 7. The CDR3 length is 16 residues. The V gene's germline CDR1 is MNHEY and CDR2 SMNVEV (reference sequence). The CDR3 DNA sequence: TGTGCCAGCAGTTCGGTAGCGGGGGCGGGCACCGGGGAGCTGTTTTTT. Its translation: CASSSVAGAGTGELFF.

The chain employs TRBV24-1 and TRBJ1-2; perhaps TRBD1 as D (5 bases). There are 14 residues in the CDR3. V was clipped by 4 bases and J by 4 bases, with 12 bases between them. Germline CDR1 is KGHDR and CDR2 is SFDVKD. The CDR3 sequence: CATSDPVQGYGYTF. CDR3 DNA: TGTGCCACCAGTGACCCCGTCCAGGGCTATGGCTACACCTTC.

The genes are TRBV5-5 and TRBJ1-2; D gene uncertain. V lost 0 bases, J lost 3 bases, and 12 bases lay in between. The CDR3 extends over 15 amino acids. CDR1 SGHKS and CDR2 YYEKEE come from the germline V gene (reference sequence). In nucleotides, the CDR3 is TGTGCCAGCAGCTTGGACCGGGCCCTCGACTATGGCTACACCTTC. Translating gives CASSLDRALDYGYTF.